This T cell receptor (beta chain) comes out of a study of blood T cell repertoires in COVID-19 (dated by TCRdb to 2020 to 2021). Regarding the research as a whole: Samples from collaborators originated in the United States, Italy and Spain and spanned both the acute and convalescent phases of COVID-19. Sample metadata almost always included a de-identified subject ID, COVID-19 status, age in years and sex. Where available, HLA class I and class II types were obtained from metadata supplied by the sample provider rather than from assay-based typing. The prospective study material was composed of cDNA or gDNA derived from T cells, B-cell-depleted T cells, or PBMCs. Samples were obtained from the ongoing ImmuneRACE study (first 160 participants) and from 950 to 1,500 subjects provided by 6 global collaborators. Subjects who had been exposed to COVID-19, were actively infected with it, or had recovered from it provided the deeply sampled blood TCRbeta repertoires that made up the dataset. The repertoires were released in a freely available public database meant as a resource for research on the immune response to SARS-CoV-2.

Paper-wide results and their limitations: The amount of clinical and demographic metadata varied by source and participant and was provided uncurated.

A note on this clone: The antigen it binds to is not known. It has no much larger one-base neighbor in the sample; base qualities were not kept.

Each collaborating institution followed its own protocols to collect whole blood in K2EDTA tubes. For TCRbeta analysis, collaborators shipped samples in one of three forms: frozen whole blood, isolated PBMCs, or DNA extracted from either of those sample types. The junction shows trimming of 5 bases on V and 2 bases on J, plus 10 bases between the germline ends. The germline V gene yields SNHLY for CDR1 and FYNNEI for CDR2. The CDR3, from cysteine to phenylalanine, totals 14 residues. Just the 42-base CDR3 DNA is kept, in frame starting at base 1. TCRbeta CDR3 regions were amplified from genomic DNA by means of the immunoSEQ Assay, a bias-controlled multiplex PCR. For the original study's pipeline: Within the assay, amplification of reference gene primers was used to estimate how many nucleated cells each sample contained. To quantify the absolute abundance of each unique TCRbeta CDR3 rearrangement, sequence reads were collapsed and filtered. For each sample, productive Simpson clonality was calculated by taking the square root of Simpson's diversity index across productive rearrangements. In TCRdb, the immuneACCESS table is reduced to in-frame sequences with V and J assigned. These tables do not hold every clone; where another copy was compared, an unresolved V gene accounts for under half, and the others remain unexplained. That table gives V, J and clone size, and the DNA gave D and trimming. The sample data list 270,000 or so clones, and roughly nine tenths of these were observed just once. About 8.8% of the sample is taken by the ten largest.

The sequence was collected from a man aged 35 to 55 with active or convalescent COVID-19. Recombination connected TRBV2 to TRBJ2-4, and perhaps TRBD2 as D gene, on 6 matching bases. Sequencing input: peripheral blood. In nucleotide form, the sequence is TGTGCCAGCAGTCGGGGGAGTCCCAAAAACATTCAGTACTTC. It is translated as CASSRGSPKNIQYF.